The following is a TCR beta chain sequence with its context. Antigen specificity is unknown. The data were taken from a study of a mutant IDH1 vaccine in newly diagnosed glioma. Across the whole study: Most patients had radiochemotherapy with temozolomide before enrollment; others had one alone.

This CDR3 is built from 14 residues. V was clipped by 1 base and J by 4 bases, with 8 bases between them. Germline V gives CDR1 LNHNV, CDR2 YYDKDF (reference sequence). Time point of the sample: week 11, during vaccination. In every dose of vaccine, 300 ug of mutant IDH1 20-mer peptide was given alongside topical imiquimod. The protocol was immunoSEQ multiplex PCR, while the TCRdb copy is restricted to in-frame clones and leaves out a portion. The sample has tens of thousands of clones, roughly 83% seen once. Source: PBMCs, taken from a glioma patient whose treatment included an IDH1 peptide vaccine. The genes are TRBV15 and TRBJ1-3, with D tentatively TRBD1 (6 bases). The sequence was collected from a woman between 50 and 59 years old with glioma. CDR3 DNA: TGTGCCACCAGCAGAGGAACAGGGGGAAACACCATATATTTT. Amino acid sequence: CATSRGTGGNTIYF.